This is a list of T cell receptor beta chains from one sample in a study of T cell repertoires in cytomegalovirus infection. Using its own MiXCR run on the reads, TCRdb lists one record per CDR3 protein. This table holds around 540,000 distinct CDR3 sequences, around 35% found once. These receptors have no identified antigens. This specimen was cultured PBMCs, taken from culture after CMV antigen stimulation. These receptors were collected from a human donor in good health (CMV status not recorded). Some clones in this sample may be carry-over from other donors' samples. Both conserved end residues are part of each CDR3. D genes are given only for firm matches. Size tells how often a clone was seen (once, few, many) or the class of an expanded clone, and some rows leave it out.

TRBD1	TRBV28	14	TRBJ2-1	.	CATYRRDRGNEQFF	TGTGCCACCTACCGCCGGGACAGGGGCAATGAGCAGTTCTTC
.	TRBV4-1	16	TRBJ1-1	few	CASSQDRAGPLFEAFF	TGCGCCAGCAGCCAAGATCGAGCAGGGCCGTTATTTGAAGCTTTCTTT
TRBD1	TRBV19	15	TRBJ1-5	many	CASSLTGTNFGPQHF	TGTGCCAGTAGCCTGACAGGGACCAACTTCGGGCCCCAGCATTTT
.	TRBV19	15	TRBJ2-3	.	CASSSRSGRTDTQYF	TGTGCCAGTAGTAGCAGGTCGGGTCGCACAGATACGCAGTATTTT
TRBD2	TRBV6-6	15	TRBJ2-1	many	CASSLGTSPYNEQFF	TGTGCCAGCAGTTTGGGGACTAGCCCTTACAATGAGCAGTTCTTC
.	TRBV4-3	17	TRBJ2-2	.	CASSQGRPYIQAVELFF	TGCGCCAGCAGCCAAGGACGGCCGTACATTCAGGCCGTGGAGCTGTTTTTT
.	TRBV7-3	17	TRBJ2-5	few	CASSLEAPIARDGTQYF	TGTGCCAGCAGCTTAGAAGCCCCAATAGCCAGGGATGGTACCCAGTACTTC
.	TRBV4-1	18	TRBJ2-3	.	CASSQEPSGGAGTDTQYF	TGCGCCAGCAGCCAAGAGCCGTCCGGGGGCGCTGGCACAGATACGCAGTATTTT
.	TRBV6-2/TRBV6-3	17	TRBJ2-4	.	CASSQKATTVAKNIQYF	TGTGCCAGCAGTCAGAAAGCTACGACAGTAGCCAAAAACATTCAGTACTTC
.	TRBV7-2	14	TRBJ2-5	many	CASSAGRALETQYF	TGTGCCAGCAGCGCCGGGCGAGCCTTAGAGACCCAGTACTTC
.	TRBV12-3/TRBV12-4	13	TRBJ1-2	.	CASSLWANYGYTF	TGTGCCAGCAGTTTATGGGCTAACTATGGCTACACCTTC
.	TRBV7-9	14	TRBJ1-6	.	CASSPGIGGSPLHF	TGTGCCAGCAGCCCCGGAATCGGGGGATCACCCCTCCACTTT
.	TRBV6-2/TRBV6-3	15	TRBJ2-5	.	CASSYATDSKETQYF	TGTGCCAGCAGTTACGCAACAGACTCGAAAGAGACCCAGTACTTC
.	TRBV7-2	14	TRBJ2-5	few	CASSVSGVQETQYF	TGTGCCAGCTCTGTGTCAGGGGTCCAAGAGACCCAGTACTTC
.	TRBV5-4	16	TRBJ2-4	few	CASSSGMGLIENIQYF	TGTGCCAGCAGCTCCGGGATGGGACTTATAGAAAACATTCAGTACTTC
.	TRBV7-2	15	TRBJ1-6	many	CASSLSAGLNSPLHF	TGTGCCAGCAGCTTAAGCGCAGGATTGAATTCACCCCTCCACTTT
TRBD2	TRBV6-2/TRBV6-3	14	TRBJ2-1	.	CASSYGLVVREQFF	TGTGCCAGCAGTTACGGACTAGTCGTACGTGAGCAGTTCTTC
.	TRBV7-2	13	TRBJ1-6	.	CASSSGGESPLHF	TGTGCCAGCAGCTCTGGGGGGGAATCACCCCTCCACTTT
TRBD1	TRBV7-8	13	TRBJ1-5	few	CASSSTGSEAQHF	TGTGCCAGCAGCTCGACAGGGAGCGAGGCCCAGCATTTT
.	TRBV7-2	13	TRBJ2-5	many	CASSLLGEETQYF	TGTGCCAGCAGCTTATTGGGGGAGGAGACCCAGTACTTC
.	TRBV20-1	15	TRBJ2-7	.	CSAPRQGRGSREQYF	TGCAGTGCTCCCAGACAGGGGAGGGGGAGTCGGGAGCAGTACTTC
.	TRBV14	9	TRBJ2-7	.	CASNGEQYF	TGTGCCAGCAATGGCGAGCAGTACTTC
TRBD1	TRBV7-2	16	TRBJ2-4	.	CASSEQGMRDKNIQYF	TGTGCCAGCAGTGAACAGGGGATGAGGGACAAAAACATTCAGTACTTC
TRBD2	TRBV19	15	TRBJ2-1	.	CASSTQPGLNSEQFF	TGTGCCAGTAGTACCCAACCGGGACTAAACAGTGAGCAGTTCTTC
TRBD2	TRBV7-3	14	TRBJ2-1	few	CASSSGGSSDEQFF	TGTGCCAGCAGCAGCGGCGGGAGTTCAGATGAGCAGTTCTTC
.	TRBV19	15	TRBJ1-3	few	CASTPMRGSGNTIYF	TGTGCCAGTACCCCAATGAGAGGCTCTGGAAACACCATATATTTT
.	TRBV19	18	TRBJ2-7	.	CASSIWRRAPRPFYEQYF	TGTGCCAGTAGTATCTGGCGGCGGGCACCACGGCCTTTCTACGAGCAGTACTTC
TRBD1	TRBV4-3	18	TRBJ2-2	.	CASSQDIGEDRATGELFF	TGCGCCAGCAGCCAAGATATTGGTGAGGACAGGGCCACCGGGGAGCTGTTTTTT
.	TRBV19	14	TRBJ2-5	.	CASSGGRIQETQYF	TGTGCCAGTAGTGGCGGACGAATCCAAGAGACCCAGTACTTC
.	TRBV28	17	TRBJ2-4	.	CASSLLWVHGTKNIQYF	TGTGCCAGCAGTTTATTGTGGGTACATGGTACCAAAAACATTCAGTACTTC
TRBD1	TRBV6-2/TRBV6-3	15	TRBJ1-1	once	CASRGTGIIYTEAFF	TGTGCCAGCAGAGGGACAGGTATAATATACACTGAAGCTTTCTTT
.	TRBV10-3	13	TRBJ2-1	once	CAISKGPSDEQFF	TGTGCCATCAGTAAAGGACCAAGCGATGAGCAGTTCTTC
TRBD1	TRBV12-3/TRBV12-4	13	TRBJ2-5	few	CASSGGQQETQYF	TGTGCCAGCAGTGGGGGACAGCAAGAGACCCAGTACTTC
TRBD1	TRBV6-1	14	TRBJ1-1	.	CASSYRGPDTEAFF	TGTGCCAGCAGTTACAGGGGGCCCGACACTGAAGCTTTCTTT
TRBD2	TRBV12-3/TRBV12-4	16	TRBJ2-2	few	CASRGLAGVRTGELFF	TGTGCCAGCAGGGGACTAGCGGGAGTTCGGACCGGGGAGCTGTTTTTT
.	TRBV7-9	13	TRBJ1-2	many	CASSFYANYGYTF	TGTGCCAGCAGCTTTTATGCTAACTATGGCTACACCTTC
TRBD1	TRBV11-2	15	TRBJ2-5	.	CASSLRTGGTETQYF	TGTGCCAGCAGCTTACGAACAGGGGGAACGGAGACCCAGTACTTC
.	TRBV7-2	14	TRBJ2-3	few	CASSLELVPDTQYF	TGTGCCAGCAGCTTAGAACTAGTCCCAGATACGCAGTATTTT
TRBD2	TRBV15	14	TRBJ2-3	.	CATSRTSGTDTQYF	TGTGCCACCAGCCGGACTAGCGGCACAGATACGCAGTATTTT
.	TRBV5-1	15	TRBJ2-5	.	CASSFSSFYQETQYF	TGCGCCAGCAGCTTCTCGAGTTTTTATCAAGAGACCCAGTACTTC
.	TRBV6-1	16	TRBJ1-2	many	CASSEAQGGAHYGYTF	TGTGCCAGCAGTGAAGCGCAAGGAGGGGCCCACTATGGCTACACCTTC
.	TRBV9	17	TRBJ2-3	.	CASSSNSISGSTDTQYF	TGTGCCAGCAGCTCCAATTCCATTAGCGGAAGCACAGATACGCAGTATTTT
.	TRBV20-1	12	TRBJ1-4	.	CSAAGAPEKLFF	TGCAGTGCTGCAGGGGCCCCTGAAAAACTGTTTTTT
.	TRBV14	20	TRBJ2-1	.	CASSQGSSMAQMIPRNEQFF	TGTGCCAGCAGCCAAGGAAGCTCGATGGCGCAGATGATACCCCGCAATGAGCAGTTCTTC
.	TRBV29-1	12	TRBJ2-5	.	CSAETNEETQYF	TGCAGCGCCGAGACTAACGAAGAGACCCAGTACTTC
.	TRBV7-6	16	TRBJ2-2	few	CASRQSTGRDTGELFF	TGTGCCAGCAGACAATCGACAGGGAGGGACACCGGGGAGCTGTTTTTT
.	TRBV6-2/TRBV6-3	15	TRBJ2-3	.	CASSYGLEDVVTQYF	TGTGCCAGCAGTTATGGCCTGGAAGATGTCGTTACGCAGTATTTT
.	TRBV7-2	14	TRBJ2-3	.	CASSLDGSSDTQYF	TGTGCCAGCAGCTTAGACGGCAGTTCAGATACGCAGTATTTT
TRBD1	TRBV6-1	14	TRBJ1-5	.	CASSTYRGLAPQHF	TGTGCCAGCAGTACCTACAGGGGCTTGGCGCCCCAGCATTTT
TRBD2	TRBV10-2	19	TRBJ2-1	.	CASMGTSGHLRSSYNEQFF	TGCGCCAGCATGGGGACTAGCGGCCACCTTAGGAGCTCCTACAATGAGCAGTTCTTC